These T cell receptor beta chains were read from a single sample in a study of post-analysis software for immune sequencing data. Using its own MiXCR run on the PCR reads, TCRdb lists one record per CDR3 protein. In the table there are some 690,000 distinct CDR3 sequences, about 32% of which are singletons. The specimen sequenced was blood. The receptors come from a girl between 10 and 17 years old with multiple sclerosis. The CDR3 runs from the conserved cysteine through the conserved F or W. D genes are given only for firm matches. Where a row states a size, it is once, few, many or the class of an expanded clone; other rows omit it.

V	J	D	size	DNA	CDR3
TRBV19	TRBJ2-5	NA	few	TGTGCCAGTAGTAAACTCGGACGGGTACAAGAGACCCAGTACTTC	CASSKLGRVQETQYF
TRBV5-1	TRBJ2-7	NA	NA	TGCGCCAGCAGCACCGGCGCGAGCTCCTACGAGCAGTACTTC	CASSTGASSYEQYF
TRBV27	TRBJ2-3	NA	NA	TGTGCCAGCAGTTTATCGAATTACGGCGCAGATACGCAGTATTTT	CASSLSNYGADTQYF
TRBV11-2	TRBJ2-1	TRBD2	NA	TGTGCCAGCAGCTTAGGGAGGACTAGCGGGAGGTCAGATGAGCAGTTCTTC	CASSLGRTSGRSDEQFF
TRBV25-1	TRBJ2-5	NA	NA	TGTGCCAGCAGTGTCGGGGGCAGTGTCGAGACCCAGTACTTC	CASSVGGSVETQYF
TRBV20-1	TRBJ1-4	NA	few	TGCAGTGCTACAGATTTGGTAACTAATGAAAAACTGTTTTTT	CSATDLVTNEKLFF
TRBV7-2	TRBJ2-7	TRBD1	NA	TGTGCCAGCAGCTCGGAAAAGGACAGGGGGCGATCCTACGAGCAGTACTTC	CASSSEKDRGRSYEQYF
TRBV6-5	TRBJ2-7	NA	many	TGTGCCAGCAGTTACTCAAAAGCCGGGCTTATCTCCTACGAGCAGTACTTC	CASSYSKAGLISYEQYF
TRBV20-1	TRBJ2-7	NA	NA	TGCAGTGCTGGACCACCGGGAGACTCCTACGAGCAGTACTTC	CSAGPPGDSYEQYF
TRBV9	TRBJ1-2	NA	NA	TGTGCCAGCAGCCTTAATCAGGAGGGCTACACCTTC	CASSLNQEGYTF
TRBV7-6	TRBJ2-7	NA	NA	TGTGCCAGCAGCCCTACTTGGGGGCCCTACGAGCAGTACTTC	CASSPTWGPYEQYF
TRBV20-1	TRBJ2-3	NA	NA	TGCAGTGCTAGGCTAGATGGGAGCGGACCCAGCACAGATACGCAGTATTTT	CSARLDGSGPSTDTQYF
TRBV20-1	TRBJ2-3	TRBD2	NA	TGCAGTGCTAGAAGGACTAGCGGGAGGTTGGGAACAGATACGCAGTATTTT	CSARRTSGRLGTDTQYF
TRBV5-1	TRBJ2-3	TRBD2	few	TGCGCCAGCAGCTTGGCCGGAGGCGGGAGGTCCACAGATACGCAGTATTTT	CASSLAGGGRSTDTQYF
TRBV20-1	TRBJ1-5	NA	few	TGCAGTGCTAGAGATGTAAGCTCTCAGCCCCAGCATTTT	CSARDVSSQPQHF
TRBV4-3	TRBJ2-7	NA	NA	TGCGCCAGCAGCCAAGATTGCGCCGGATTAATATACGAGCAGTACTTC	CASSQDCAGLIYEQYF
TRBV5-1	TRBJ2-5	TRBD2	few	TGCGCCAGCAGCTTGTCTAGCGGGGAGAAAGAGACCCAGTACTTC	CASSLSSGEKETQYF
TRBV5-1	TRBJ1-1	NA	NA	TGCGCCAGCAGCGTGGCATTGACAGGCCCTAACACTGAAGCTTTCTTT	CASSVALTGPNTEAFF
TRBV12-3/TRBV12-4	TRBJ1-2	NA	few	TGTGCCAGCAGCCCTACAGGATACTATGGCTACACCTTC	CASSPTGYYGYTF
TRBV10-3	TRBJ2-3	NA	NA	TGTGCCACCTTCAACAGGGAGACAGATACGCAGTATTTT	CATFNRETDTQYF